The 30 T cell receptor beta chains in this list originate from one sample, sequenced in a study of blood T cell repertoires in COVID-19. The method was immunoSEQ multiplex PCR; TCRdb's version includes in-frame clones alone and lacks a portion of them. The repertoire holds more than 450,000 clones, about 90% seen once, with about 0.7% in the top ten. The sample was PBMCs or T cells enriched from blood (not recorded which). Every receptor here comes from a woman in her late teens or twenties who had recovered from COVID-19.

In the case of this clone: A clone one base away is much larger, so this may be a read error. CDR3 sequence (DNA): TGTGCCAGCAGTTGGGGGGATCAGCCCCAGCATTTT. This codes for CASSWGDQPQHF. The chain employs TRBV28 and TRBJ1-5; D might be TRBD1 (5 bases). This CDR3 is 12 amino acids long. Germline V gene lookup returns CDR1 MDHEN and CDR2 SYDVKM. The V end lost 4 bases, the J end lost 5 bases, and 6 bases lay between the germline ends.

CDR3 region: CATLDRFTDTQYF. CDR3 in DNA: TGTGCCACCCTAGACAGATTCACAGATACGCAGTATTTT. This chain joins TRBV28 and TRBJ2-3; D possibly corresponds to TRBD1 (5 bases). The CDR3 has 13 residues. CDR1 is MDHEN, CDR2 SYDVKM, per germline. V shed 10 bases and J shed 2 bases, with 13 bases lying between them.

In DNA form, the CDR3 reads TGTGCCAGCAGCTTATCTCAGGGCGGTAGCACTGAAGCTTTCTTT. Residues: CASSLSQGGSTEAFF. The chain uses TRBV7-2 and TRBJ1-1, with a possible D match to TRBD1 (5 bases). The CDR3 length is 15 residues. V lost 2 bases and J 4 bases, leaving 14 bases between the germline ends. The germline CDR1 and CDR2 sequences are SGHTA and FQGNSA.

The chain is built from TRBV30 and TRBJ1-6, with 7 positions matching TRBD1. The CDR3 totals 17 residues. Germline V CDR1 and CDR2: GTSNPN, SVGIG (reference sequence). V shed 0 bases and J 0 bases; nucleotides not matched to a gene: 5. The DNA for the CDR3 is TGTGCCTGGAGTGTGGGTCGGGACAGCTCCTATAATTCACCCCTCCACTTT. This sequence encodes CAWSVGRDSSYNSPLHF.

The genes are TRBV3-1 (or the pseudogene TRBV3-2) and TRBJ2-1, with TRBD2 matching over 15 bases. V shed 4 bases, J shed 4 bases, and the junction held 5 bases outside the gene matches. This CDR3 contains 17 residues. The germline gives CDR1 LGHDT, CDR2 YNNKEL (reference sequence). The CDR3, as DNA: TGTGCCAGCAGCCCTTCGGGACTAGCGGGGGGTTACAATGAGCAGTTCTTC. The encoded protein is CASSPSGLAGGYNEQFF.

The chain combines TRBV3-1 (or the pseudogene TRBV3-2) with TRBJ2-1, with 15 bases lining up with TRBD2. The trim removed 4 bases at V and 10 bases at J, leaving 8 bases unmatched. The CDR3 is 16 amino acids. Germline V gives CDR1 LGHDT, CDR2 YNNKEL (reference sequence). The CDR3 DNA reads TGTGCCAGCAGCCCTCGGACTAGCGGGGGGGCCGGCGAGCAGTTCTTC. Translation gives CASSPRTSGGAGEQFF.

This chain connects TRBV12-5 to TRBJ1-5; D gene ambiguous. V was pared by 6 bases and J by 2 bases, with 14 bases between. This CDR3 comprises 15 residues. Germline V CDR1 and CDR2: LGHNT, FRNRAP. CDR3 sequence reads: CASGPPGSGNQPQHF. The CDR3 DNA reads TGTGCTAGTGGCCCCCCGGGTAGCGGCAATCAGCCCCAGCATTTT.

This sequence joins TRBV7-2 and TRBJ2-7; 14 bases map to TRBD2. V was clipped by 1 base and J by 6 bases; unmatched bases: 8. CDR1 and CDR2 from the germline V gene are SGHTA and FQGNSA. The CDR3 length is 17 residues. In DNA, the CDR3 is TGTGCCAGCAGCTTAGGTCCCGGGACTAGCGGGGGTGGCGAGCAGTACTTC. Translated: CASSLGPGTSGGGEQYF.

Regarding this clone: Other DNA sequences in this specimen translate into the identical CDR3. This chain links TRBV18 with TRBJ2-7, with D hard to call. Per germline, CDR1 KGHSH and CDR2 LQKENI. Trimming left V 0 bases short and J 5 bases short, with 8 bases between. The CDR3 has 13 residues. The CDR3 DNA reads as TGTGCCAGCTCACCACCGTCTGGAGACGAGCAGTACTTC. Its translation is CASSPPSGDEQYF.

This clone was seen just once. This sequence joins TRBV19 and TRBJ2-3; the match to TRBD2 covers 9 bases. J was trimmed by 6 bases and V by 3 bases; bases with no gene match: 7. CDR1 LNHDA and CDR2 SQIVND come from the germline V gene (reference sequence). The CDR3 is 15 residues long. The CDR3 coding sequence is TGTGCCAGTAGTATTTCCCTAGCGGGGTGGGATACGCAGTATTTT. Amino acids: CASSISLAGWDTQYF.

This clone was counted a single time. The chain carries TRBV12-5 and TRBJ1-6; TRBD1 agrees at 8 bases. Germline assignment: CDR1 LGHNT and CDR2 FRNRAP. There are 14 residues in the CDR3. J gave up 1 base and V 9 bases, and 2 bases lay outside the gene matches. For the CDR3, the DNA is TGTGCTAGCCAGGGGGCTTCCTATAATTCACCCCTCCACTTT. Its protein product is CASQGASYNSPLHF. The whole variable domain, filled in from reference TRBV12-5 and TRBJ1-6, reads DARVTQTPRHKVTEMGQEVTMRCQPILGHNTVFWYRQTMMQGLELLAYFRNRAPLDDSGMPKDRFSAEMPDATLATLKIQPSEPRDSAVYFCASQGASYNSPLHFGNGTRLTVT.

The chain combines TRBV12-3 or TRBV12-4 with TRBJ1-2; D call uncertain. V lost 5 bases, J lost 6 bases, and 13 bases lay in between. There are 13 residues in the CDR3. The DNA for the CDR3 is TGTGCCAGCAGTCTCCGACATTCCGATGGCTACACCTTC. Translating it yields CASSLRHSDGYTF.

The V call is TRBV28, the J call TRBJ1-2; 10 nucleotides match TRBD1. J was trimmed by 5 bases and V by 5 bases; bases with no gene match: 5. The germline CDR1 and CDR2 sequences are MDHEN and SYDVKM. CDR3 length: 14 residues. The CDR3 is CASSIGTGVYGYTF. The DNA of the CDR3 is TGTGCCAGCAGTATTGGGACAGGGGTATATGGCTACACCTTC.

The chain joins TRBV4-1 to TRBJ1-2, with D unclear. The V gene's germline CDR1 is MGHRA and CDR2 YSYEKL. CDR3 length: 13 amino acids. V was clipped by 4 bases and J by 4 bases, with 10 bases between them. The CDR3 DNA follows: TGCGCCAGCAGCCGGGCAGGCTCCTATGGCTACACCTTC. It is translated as CASSRAGSYGYTF.

The genes are TRBV12-3 or TRBV12-4 and TRBJ2-1; tentative D call: TRBD2 (5 bases). The CDR3 has 13 residues. The V gene lost 9 bases and the J gene lost 5 bases, with 14 bases spanning the gap. The CDR3, as DNA: TGTGCCAGTCTCCGGTGGGGAGACAATGAGCAGTTCTTC. Translating it yields CASLRWGDNEQFF.

This clone appeared a single time. The V gene is TRBV2, the J gene TRBJ1-2; 8 nucleotides align to TRBD1. The V and J ends lost 6 bases and 6 bases, in that order; junction bases with no gene match: 15. Germline V gene data show CDR1 as SNHLY and CDR2 as FYNNEI. This CDR3 contains 16 residues. As DNA, the CDR3 is TGTGCCAGCAGCCTCCAGGGGGCAGGGGGCTCAGATGGCTACACCTTC. Its translation: CASSLQGAGGSDGYTF.

This clone has only a few counts. The gene calls are TRBV18 and TRBJ1-1; 10 bases map to TRBD1. V gave up 6 bases and J gave up 1 base; unmatched junction bases: 11. The CDR3 loop spans 17 amino acids. Germline lookup yields CDR1 KGHSH and CDR2 LQKENI. In DNA form, the CDR3 reads TGTGCCAGCTCCAAAGGGACAGGGGACAATCCGAACACTGAAGCTTTCTTT. Translation: CASSKGTGDNPNTEAFF.

V is TRBV6-5 and J is TRBJ1-1; no clear D. There are 13 residues in the CDR3. The germline gives CDR1 MNHEY, CDR2 SVGAGI. Trimming cost V 4 bases and J 1 base, with 7 bases left between them. The CDR3 reads CASSSKKNTEAFF. As DNA, the CDR3 is TGTGCCAGCAGTTCCAAAAAGAACACTGAAGCTTTCTTT.

The chain carries TRBV2 and TRBJ1-2, with D possibly TRBD1 on 5 matching bases. The CDR3 has 14 amino acids. The V gene lost 3 bases and the J gene lost 3 bases, with 11 bases spanning the gap. CDR1 and CDR2 from the germline V gene are SNHLY and FYNNEI. DNA for the CDR3: TGTGCCAGCAGTGAGCAGGGTCTAGACTATGGCTACACCTTC. The encoded protein is CASSEQGLDYGYTF.

In its sample, this clone was seen a few times. The rearrangement joins TRBV19 to TRBJ1-1; D is ambiguous. This CDR3 comprises 12 residues. Looked up from germline, CDR1 is LNHDA and CDR2 is SQIVND (reference sequence). CDR3 sequence: CASGRWNTEAFF. The CDR3 nucleotides are TGTGCTTCAGGCCGTTGGAACACTGAAGCTTTCTTT.

Here the CDR3 DNA reads TGTGCCAGTAGTGTGACCGACAGGGCCCCCTACGAGCAGTACTTC. Translated, it gives CASSVTDRAPYEQYF. The chain has TRBV19 and TRBJ2-7; 7 bases map to TRBD1. This CDR3 spans 15 amino acids. Germline-derived CDR1 and CDR2 are LNHDA and SQIVND (reference sequence). With V trimmed by 5 bases and J by 2 bases, 9 bases remained unmatched.

On this clone: This specimen includes other DNA sequences encoding the same CDR3. This chain uses TRBV4-2 with TRBJ2-3; 7 nucleotides match TRBD2. The trim removed 1 base at V and 3 bases at J, leaving 1 base unmatched. CDR3 length equals 14 residues. The V gene's germline CDR1 is LGHNA and CDR2 YNFKEQ. CDR3 bases: TGTGCCAGCAGCCAAGCGGGGGGTACAGATACGCAGTATTTT. It yields the protein CASSQAGGTDTQYF.

This clone was seen only a few times. The genes are TRBV5-1 and TRBJ2-7; D is ambiguous. Germline values: CDR1 SGHRS, CDR2 YFSETQ. The CDR3 spans 15 residues. V was cut by 0 bases and J by 2 bases, with 12 bases left in between. The CDR3 protein is CASSLGFSVAYEQYF. Written as DNA, the CDR3 is TGCGCCAGCAGCTTGGGATTTTCAGTTGCCTACGAGCAGTACTTC.

DNA for the CDR3: TGTGCCAGTAGTATATTCTCAGGGAATCAGCCCCAGCATTTT. This sequence encodes CASSIFSGNQPQHF. The rearrangement joins TRBV19 to TRBJ1-5; D may be TRBD1 (5 bases). Germline values: CDR1 LNHDA, CDR2 SQIVND (reference sequence). Trimming took off 2 bases at V and 4 bases at J, with 9 bases between the two ends. The CDR3 has 14 residues.

Here the CDR3 DNA reads TGTGCCAGCATCCAGGGGGTCTGGACTGAAGCTTTCTTT. It is translated as CASIQGVWTEAFF. The chain is built from TRBV2 and TRBJ1-1; 7 nucleotides match TRBD1. CDR3 size: 13 residues. CDR1 and CDR2 (germline): SNHLY, FYNNEI. V lost 7 bases and J lost 5; bases outside the gene matches: 7.

The chain has TRBV11-2 and TRBJ1-4; 9 nucleotides agree with TRBD1. This CDR3 is 14 amino acids long. V dropped 5 bases and J dropped 6; count of bases not matched to a gene: 4. Germline V CDR1 and CDR2: SGHAT, FQNNGV. CDR3 DNA sequence: TGTGCCAGCAGCCAAGACAGGGGGTATGAAAAACTGTTTTTT. This sequence encodes CASSQDRGYEKLFF. Full variable domain (outside the CDR3, taken from reference TRBV11-2 and TRBJ1-4): EAGVAQSPRYKIIEKRQSVAFWCNPISGHATLYWYQQILGQGPKLLIQFQNNGVVDDSQLPKDRFSAERLKGVDSTLKIQPAKLEDSAVYLCASSQDRGYEKLFFGSGTQLSVL.

In its sample, this clone was seen once. This chain joins TRBV28 and TRBJ1-2, with 10 bases aligning to TRBD1. CDR1 is MDHEN and CDR2 is SYDVKM in the germline V gene. V gave up 6 bases and J gave up 7 bases; unmatched junction bases: 20. CDR3 length: 18 amino acids. The CDR3 sequence is CASRPPMGRDRGVRGYTF. In DNA form, the CDR3 reads TGTGCCAGCAGGCCCCCCATGGGCCGGGACAGGGGAGTTCGTGGCTACACCTTC.

Turning to this clone: Different DNA sequences within this sample yield the same CDR3. The chain is built from TRBV3-1 (or the pseudogene TRBV3-2) and TRBJ1-1, with D unresolved. Germline lookup yields CDR1 LGHDT and CDR2 YNNKEL (reference sequence). The CDR3 has 13 amino acids. V shed 1 base and J shed 2 bases, with 5 bases lying between them. CDR3 sequence reads: CASSQVANTEAFF. CDR3 coding DNA: TGTGCCAGCAGCCAAGTAGCTAACACTGAAGCTTTCTTT.

The J gene is TRBJ1-1, the V gene TRBV5-6; TRBD1 might be the D (6 bases). The CDR3 is 15 amino acids. The V end was cut by 2 bases, the J end by 3 bases, with 14 bases between. CDR1 is SGHDT, CDR2 YYEEEE, per germline. Here the CDR3 DNA reads TGTGCCAGCAGCTTCGGAACAGGGTTGGACACTGAAGCTTTCTTT. This sequence encodes CASSFGTGLDTEAFF.

The chain uses TRBV19 and TRBJ2-7, with 9 bases aligning to TRBD1. The V gene end was trimmed by 3 bases and the J gene end by 7 bases; junction bases not matched to a gene: 7. This CDR3 contains 14 residues. From germline, CDR1 is LNHDA and CDR2 SQIVND (reference sequence). DNA of the CDR3: TGTGCCAGTAGTATTCCGGACAGGGGAGGAGAGCAGTACTTC. It specifies CASSIPDRGGEQYF.